This T cell receptor beta chain originates from a study of T cells in Graves' hyperthyroidism and ophthalmopathy (dated by TCRdb to about 2019). About the investigation overall: Peripheral blood was collected at initial diagnosis, before any treatment. To identify distinguishing TCR V-J signatures, a discovery cohort of some 99 patients was used, comprising 40 to 45 with Graves' ophthalmopathy and about 59 with stable Graves' hyperthyroidism. Prospective prediction of ophthalmopathy was tested in an independent validation cohort of fewer than 20 hyperthyroidism patients and approximately 17 patients who later progressed to ophthalmopathy. The 80 to 100 discovery patients were randomly divided into training and test sets at a 7:3 ratio. In addition, the study compared T-cell repertoires in thyroid tissue and in blood from a handful of Graves' hyperthyroidism patients. Once sampling was done, hyperthyroidism patients were given methimazole at a starting dose of 30 mg daily, whereas ophthalmopathy patients were given high-dose intravenous methylprednisolone. The paper describes TCR Vbeta CDR3 sequencing of 135 peripheral blood samples, made up of approximately 40 ophthalmopathy patients, approximately 76 hyperthyroidism patients and roughly 17 progressor patients.

The CDR3, cysteine through phenylalanine, is 14 amino acids long. This entry keeps only the CDR3 DNA: 42 bases, framed from base 1. The germline V gene encodes CDR1 SGHAT and CDR2 FQNNGV. Summary of the overall study and its limitations: Sample size was not statistically predetermined, and investigators were not blinded to group allocation. In validation, the model predicted progression to ophthalmopathy with roughly 70% sensitivity and over 72% specificity, a median of about 6.7 months before onset. Blood samples also contained most of the expanded thyroid clonotypes (frequency above 0.001), which suggests that blood repertoires may reflect thyroid immune responses. A model built on a 13 V-J signature distinguished ophthalmopathy from stable hyperthyroidism, reaching about 89% sensitivity and 81.08% specificity in cross-validation and 80%/75% in testing.

The TCR beta CDR3 regions were amplified from the RNA transcripts. The first round of RT-PCR for the TCR CDR3 was performed with the HTBI primer set and the Qiagen OneStep RT-PCR kit. Libraries were constructed in a second round of multiplex PCR, after which size selection and purification were carried out. The libraries were sequenced on an Illumina HiSeq2000 using paired-end 100 bp reads. As for how the authors treated the data: SOAPnuke was used to process the raw data, removing reads that contained adapters or uncalled bases, had a mean Phred below 15, or lacked an exact match to the constant primer or identifier. COPE v1.2.5 was used to merge the high-quality paired reads, and each unique nucleotide sequence was defined as a clonotype. MiTCR v1.1 was used to align the clonotypes against IMGT TRBV, TRBD and TRBJ reference segments. Analysis was restricted to V-J combinations with a frequency above 0.0001, which covered roughly 99% of repertoires. A TCS score was defined as the ratio of F50 (clonal expansion) to E x V (chaos), with BLOSUM62-based TCRdist applied between CDR3 peptides within each V-J. Welch's t-statistics and random forest reduced 450 to 600 V-J features to 13, which were used in a naive Bayes classifier (R e1071). Thyroid-blood repertoire similarity was quantified with the Morisita-Horn index. The public sequencing data were trimmed at Q25 with fastp and processed into clonotypes with MiXCR by TCRdb, which kept only in-frame beta chains. Entries that share a CDR3 protein sequence are merged under the most common genes and DNA. Clone size and V and J calls follow TCRdb, not the original study. This sample is represented by hundreds of thousands of distinct CDR3 sequences; over 35% of them were singletons. The ten biggest clones cover 31% of the sample.

With regard to this clonotype: The antigen this receptor binds is unknown. At one end the junction does not follow the germline gene, possibly because of a read error.

Stable Graves' hyperthyroidism was defined as the absence of progression to ophthalmopathy over 18 months of follow-up. Hyperthyroidism patients were aged 18 to 65 years and newly diagnosed, with disease duration of less than 2 months. Exclusion was applied to patients with uncontrolled infections, other autoimmune diseases, pregnancy or lactation. Clinical symptoms, serum thyroxine and TRAb, thyroid ultrasound, and orbital computed tomography formed the basis for the diagnoses. Ficoll-Paque density gradient centrifugation was used to isolate PBMCs from 10 ml of fresh peripheral blood. Trizol reagent was used to extract total RNA, and RNA quality was then checked on an Agilent 2100 Bioanalyzer.

The V and J segments used are TRBV11-2 and TRBJ1-6; confidence is insufficient to name the D gene. This TCR derives from a woman aged 40 to 50 with Graves' hyperthyroidism. Sequencing used blood. The bases read TGCGCCAGCAGCTTAAGGTTGAGGGATTCACCCCTCCACTTT. Its amino acids are CASSLRLRDSPLHF.